A selection of T cell receptor beta chains follows, all from one sample in a study of shared clonotypes between healthy human individuals. The repertoire was sequenced with immunoSEQ multiplex PCR; TCRdb's copy has only in-frame clones and lacks some. This sample has 490,000 or so clones, with 70% to 80% found just once. The sequenced sample was PBMCs. Every receptor here comes from a woman in her forties in good health. Some clones in this sample may be carry-over from other donors' samples. CDR3s include the opening cysteine and the closing phenylalanine or tryptophan. D genes are given only for firm matches. Clone size, where shown, is once, few, many, or a class for clones that have expanded.

V: TRBV12-5; D: TRBD1; size: many; J: TRBJ2-3; CDR3: CASGPGQGATDTQYF; DNA: TGTGCTAGTGGCCCGGGGCAGGGGGCCACAGATACGCAGTATTTT
V: TRBV7-2; D: -; size: once; J: TRBJ2-7; CDR3: CASSLGGVSEQYF; DNA: TGTGCCAGCAGCTTAGGAGGGGTTAGCGAGCAGTACTTC
V: TRBV6-5; D: -; size: -; J: TRBJ1-5; CDR3: CASNLGPQPQHF; DNA: TGTGCCAGCAATTTAGGGCCCCAGCCCCAGCATTTT
V: TRBV6-6; D: -; size: many; J: TRBJ2-5; CDR3: CASSYSGAIVPETQYF; DNA: TGTGCCAGCAGTTACTCAGGAGCTATAGTCCCAGAGACCCAGTACTTC
V: TRBV11-2; D: TRBD1; size: once; J: TRBJ2-6; CDR3: CASSFSDRGVVLTF; DNA: TGTGCCAGCAGCTTTAGCGACAGGGGAGTTGTCCTGACTTTC
V: TRBV7-9; D: -; size: -; J: TRBJ2-1; CDR3: CASSLGNNEQFF; DNA: TGTGCCAGCAGCTTAGGAAACAATGAGCAGTTCTTC
V: TRBV7-2; D: -; size: once; J: TRBJ1-3; CDR3: CASSWARNTIYF; DNA: TGTGCCAGCAGCTGGGCCAGAAACACCATATATTTT
V: TRBV5-1; D: -; size: -; J: TRBJ1-1; CDR3: CASSLGANTEAFF; DNA: TGCGCCAGCAGCTTGGGAGCGAACACTGAAGCTTTCTTT
V: TRBV19; D: -; size: -; J: TRBJ2-1; CDR3: CASSIVAVDNEQFF; DNA: TGTGCCAGTAGTATAGTCGCGGTGGACAATGAGCAGTTCTTC
V: TRBV2; D: -; size: -; J: TRBJ2-2; CDR3: CASHLGQPRSGELFF; DNA: TGTGCCAGCCATCTTGGACAACCTCGCTCCGGGGAGCTGTTTTTT
V: TRBV4-2; D: -; size: -; J: TRBJ1-4; CDR3: CASSQERTASNEKLFF; DNA: TGTGCCAGCAGCCAAGAGAGGACAGCCTCTAATGAAAAACTGTTTTTT
V: TRBV15; D: -; size: once; J: TRBJ1-1; CDR3: CATSRDVSENTEAFF; DNA: TGTGCCACCAGCAGAGATGTGTCAGAGAACACTGAAGCTTTCTTT
V: TRBV7-8; D: -; size: -; J: TRBJ2-7; CDR3: CASSLAPGGETYEQYF; DNA: TGTGCCAGCAGCTTAGCGCCCGGGGGCGAAACCTACGAGCAGTACTTC
V: TRBV29-1; D: TRBD2; size: -; J: TRBJ2-4; CDR3: CSVGTSPGLAGGPRVF; DNA: TGCAGCGTCGGGACTTCTCCGGGACTAGCGGGAGGGCCCCGGGTATTC
V: TRBV11-3; D: TRBD2; size: -; J: TRBJ2-1; CDR3: CASSFGRLAGAVDEQFF; DNA: TGTGCCAGCAGCTTCGGCCGACTAGCGGGAGCCGTGGATGAGCAGTTCTTC
V: TRBV4-3; D: -; size: few; J: TRBJ2-1; CDR3: CASSQALENEQFF; DNA: TGCGCCAGCAGCCAAGCCCTAGAGAATGAGCAGTTCTTC
V: TRBV18; D: TRBD2; size: -; J: TRBJ2-1; CDR3: CASSPPGTRANEQFF; DNA: TGTGCCAGCTCACCACCCGGGACTAGGGCCAATGAGCAGTTCTTC
V: TRBV27; D: TRBD2; size: -; J: TRBJ2-7; CDR3: CASSDWASGTYEQYF; DNA: TGTGCCAGCAGTGATTGGGCTAGCGGTACCTACGAGCAGTACTTC
V: TRBV11-2; D: -; size: few; J: TRBJ2-5; CDR3: CASSQSGMETQYF; DNA: TGTGCCAGCAGTCAGTCCGGGATGGAGACCCAGTACTTC
V: TRBV18; D: TRBD2; size: -; J: TRBJ2-3; CDR3: CASSPYFISGKSTDTQYF; DNA: TGTGCCAGCTCACCATATTTTATTAGCGGGAAAAGCACAGATACGCAGTATTTT
V: TRBV29-1; D: -; size: -; J: TRBJ2-5; CDR3: CSVTQGQETQYF; DNA: TGCAGCGTTACACAGGGCCAAGAGACCCAGTACTTC
V: TRBV30; D: -; size: -; J: TRBJ1-5; CDR3: CACPPSPQHF; DNA: TGTGCCTGCCCCCCCTCACCCCAGCATTTT
V: TRBV7-8; D: TRBD1; size: -; J: TRBJ1-2; CDR3: CASSLGQARAYGYTF; DNA: TGTGCCAGCAGCCTTGGACAGGCTCGAGCATATGGCTACACCTTC
V: TRBV28; D: -; size: -; J: TRBJ1-4; CDR3: CASSLGQLNEKLFF; DNA: TGTGCCAGCAGTTTAGGTCAGCTTAATGAAAAACTGTTTTTT
V: TRBV7-9; D: TRBD2; size: -; J: TRBJ2-1; CDR3: CASSLVLAGDSTYNEQFF; DNA: TGTGCCAGCAGCTTAGTGTTAGCGGGAGATAGCACCTACAATGAGCAGTTCTTC
V: TRBV2; D: TRBD1; size: -; J: TRBJ1-2; CDR3: CASTLGTGRGYTF; DNA: TGTGCCAGCACCTTAGGGACAGGTCGCGGCTACACCTTC
V: TRBV5-1; D: TRBD2; size: -; J: TRBJ2-7; CDR3: CASSLVVAGLYEQYF; DNA: TGCGCCAGCAGCTTGGTTGTAGCGGGATTATACGAGCAGTACTTC
V: TRBV6-1; D: TRBD1; size: -; J: TRBJ2-5; CDR3: CASSVDRGETQYF; DNA: TGTGCCAGCAGTGTGGACAGGGGAGAGACCCAGTACTTC
V: TRBV10-2; D: TRBD2; size: -; J: TRBJ2-5; CDR3: CASKSGRASETQYF; DNA: TGCGCCAGCAAAAGCGGGAGGGCCTCAGAGACCCAGTACTTC
V: TRBV5-1; D: -; size: -; J: TRBJ1-2; CDR3: CASSSPTAAGYGYTF; DNA: TGCGCCAGCAGCTCCCCGACTGCCGCCGGTTATGGCTACACCTTC
V: TRBV6-5; D: TRBD1; size: -; J: TRBJ2-7; CDR3: CASSPGTGGFGEQYF; DNA: TGTGCCAGCAGCCCCGGGACAGGGGGCTTTGGCGAGCAGTACTTC
V: TRBV7-3; D: TRBD2; size: once; J: TRBJ2-1; CDR3: CASSLSSGGWDEQFF; DNA: TGTGCCAGCAGCTTATCTAGCGGGGGATGGGATGAGCAGTTCTTC
V: TRBV7-2; D: TRBD1; size: few; J: TRBJ1-2; CDR3: CASSPAGQAGGYTF; DNA: TGTGCCAGCAGTCCTGCGGGACAGGCGGGGGGCTACACCTTC
V: TRBV11-2; D: -; size: -; J: TRBJ2-5; CDR3: CASSLGVRETQYF; DNA: TGTGCCAGCAGCTTAGGGGTCCGGGAGACCCAGTACTTC
V: TRBV10-3; D: -; size: once; J: TRBJ1-1; CDR3: CAIGMNTEAFF; DNA: TGTGCCATCGGCATGAACACTGAAGCTTTCTTT
V: TRBV27; D: -; size: -; J: TRBJ2-3; CDR3: CASSSPPRSDTQYF; DNA: TGTGCCAGCAGTTCCCCCCCTAGGTCAGATACGCAGTATTTT
V: TRBV11-2; D: -; size: -; J: TRBJ2-1; CDR3: CASSVLLGNPNEQFF; DNA: TGTGCCAGCAGCGTGCTCCTCGGGAACCCCAATGAGCAGTTCTTC
V: TRBV7-3; D: -; size: -; J: TRBJ2-3; CDR3: CASSPPNADTQYF; DNA: TGTGCCAGCAGCCCCCCTAACGCAGATACGCAGTATTTT
V: TRBV7-6; D: TRBD1; size: -; J: TRBJ2-1; CDR3: CASSLQQGGINEQFF; DNA: TGTGCCAGCAGCTTACAACAGGGGGGTATAAATGAGCAGTTCTTC
V: TRBV18; D: -; size: -; J: TRBJ1-6; CDR3: CASSPLGQINSPLHF; DNA: TGTGCCAGCTCACCTCTCGGTCAGATAAATTCACCCCTCCACTTT
V: TRBV5-6; D: -; size: -; J: TRBJ1-2; CDR3: CASSLAQGGYTF; DNA: TGTGCCAGCAGCTTGGCCCAGGGGGGCTACACCTTC
V: TRBV27; D: -; size: -; J: TRBJ2-7; CDR3: CASSVQGSSYEQYF; DNA: TGTGCCAGCAGCGTCCAGGGGAGCTCCTACGAGCAGTACTTC
V: TRBV6-1; D: -; size: -; J: TRBJ1-1; CDR3: CASSPRIMNTEAFF; DNA: TGTGCCAGCAGCCCCCGGATCATGAACACTGAAGCTTTCTTT
V: TRBV19; D: -; size: -; J: TRBJ1-2; CDR3: CASSIIQGGYTF; DNA: TGTGCCAGTAGTATCATACAGGGCGGCTACACCTTC
V: TRBV6-1; D: -; size: -; J: TRBJ1-2; CDR3: CASRGQPNYGYTF; DNA: TGTGCCAGCCGAGGACAGCCGAACTATGGCTACACCTTC
V: TRBV7-8; D: TRBD2; size: -; J: TRBJ2-1; CDR3: CASSPGGTSQDEQFF; DNA: TGTGCCAGCAGCCCAGGCGGGACTAGTCAGGATGAGCAGTTCTTC
V: TRBV9; D: -; size: -; J: TRBJ2-1; CDR3: CASSFLGGDEQFF; DNA: TGTGCCAGCAGCTTTTTGGGGGGCGATGAGCAGTTCTTC
V: TRBV4-3; D: -; size: -; J: TRBJ1-2; CDR3: CASSPGGVNYGYTF; DNA: TGCGCCAGCAGCCCCGGGGGGGTTAACTATGGCTACACCTTC
V: TRBV23-1; D: TRBD1; size: -; J: TRBJ2-3; CDR3: CASSQFRDRVYTDTQYF; DNA: TGCGCCAGCAGCCAATTCCGGGACAGGGTTTACACAGATACGCAGTATTTT
V: TRBV29-1; D: -; size: -; J: TRBJ2-3; CDR3: CSAEGRGTDTQYF; DNA: TGCAGCGCCGAAGGCAGGGGTACGGATACGCAGTATTTT
V: TRBV7-9; D: -; size: -; J: TRBJ2-3; CDR3: CASSLTLSTDTQYF; DNA: TGTGCCAGCAGCCTCACCCTTAGCACAGATACGCAGTATTTT
V: TRBV7-8; D: -; size: -; J: TRBJ2-7; CDR3: CASSLAVGPGRPQYF; DNA: TGTGCCAGCAGCTTAGCTGTAGGGCCCGGCCGTCCTCAGTACTTC
V: TRBV15; D: -; size: -; J: TRBJ2-2; CDR3: CATSRDLGSTGELFF; DNA: TGTGCCACCAGCAGAGACCTGGGCAGCACCGGGGAGCTGTTTTTT